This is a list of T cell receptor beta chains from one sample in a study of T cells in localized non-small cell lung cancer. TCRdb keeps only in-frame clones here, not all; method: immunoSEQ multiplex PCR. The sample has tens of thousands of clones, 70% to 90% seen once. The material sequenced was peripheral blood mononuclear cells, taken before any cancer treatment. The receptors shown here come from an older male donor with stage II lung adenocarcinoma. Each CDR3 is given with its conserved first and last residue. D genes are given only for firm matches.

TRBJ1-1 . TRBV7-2 CASSLMKGTEAFF TGTGCCAGCAGCTTGATGAAGGGCACTGAAGCTTTCTTT
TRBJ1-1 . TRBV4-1 CASSQGPGPMNTEAFF TGCGCCAGCAGCCAAGGCCCGGGACCTATGAACACTGAAGCTTTCTTT
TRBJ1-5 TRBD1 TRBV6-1 CASSVWGQGDQPQHF TGTGCCAGCAGTGTCTGGGGACAGGGAGATCAGCCCCAGCATTTT
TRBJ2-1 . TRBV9 CASSVEGRDNEQFF TGTGCCAGCAGCGTAGAAGGTAGGGACAATGAGCAGTTCTTC
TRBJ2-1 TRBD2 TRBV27 CASSPRTSVDNEQFF TGTGCCAGCAGTCCTCGGACTAGCGTAGACAATGAGCAGTTCTTC
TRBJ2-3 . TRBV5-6 CASSSMGGGTDTQYF TGTGCCAGCAGTTCCATGGGGGGCGGCACAGATACGCAGTATTTT
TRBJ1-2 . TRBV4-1 CASSQDQVNYGYTF TGCGCCAGCAGCCAAGATCAAGTGAACTATGGCTACACCTTC
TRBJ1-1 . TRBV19 CASSQNTEAFF TGTGCCAGTAGTCAGAACACTGAAGCTTTCTTT
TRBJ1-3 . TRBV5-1 CASSTTGLNSGNTIYF TGCGCCAGCAGTACCACGGGCCTAAACTCTGGAAACACCATATATTTT
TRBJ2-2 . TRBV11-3 CASSLDQTGELFF TGTGCCAGCAGCTTAGATCAAACCGGGGAGCTGTTTTTT